A selection of T cell receptor beta chains follows, all from one sample in a study of T-cell memory formation after mild COVID-19. Each CDR3 protein is one row after TCRdb ran MiXCR on the 5' RACE reads. The sample consists of hundreds of thousands of distinct CDR3 sequences, about a fifth of them appearing once. The sample consisted of PBMCs or a T cell subset sorted from them (not recorded which). Receptor source: an adult woman who had mild COVID-19 (a few samples of this study predate the infection). Cell type and time point are not known. The CDR3 runs from the conserved cysteine through the conserved F or W. A row's size may be missing; if present it is once, few, many or a size class.

13,TRBV5-1,few,CASSASLTGTADF
14,TRBV5-1,-,CASRASGDTDTQYF
15,TRBV19,-,CASSRPGPHRHEQYF
13,TRBV6-1,few,CASISLGNTEAFF
16,TRBV4-1,-,CASSWSRDSSTDTQYF
13,TRBV12-3/TRBV12-4,-,CASGLLNTGELFF
15,TRBV20-1,many,CSARELQGDLETQYF
13,TRBV19,-,CASSLSGHNEQFF
15,TRBV12-3/TRBV12-4,-,CASSPDRASGIEQYF
14,TRBV12-3/TRBV12-4,few,CASSPPGAANTQYF
12,TRBV25-1,once,CASSDRAGFLHF
13,TRBV25-1,-,CASRGRGTDTQYF
12,TRBV7-9,-,CASSSPPGPLHF
15,TRBV9,-,CASCPSGFSGNTIYF
16,TRBV9,-,CASSVDRDRGTGELFF
19,TRBV21-1,-,CASSKVGLAGVSSYNEQFF